Following are 14 T cell receptor beta chains from one sample sequenced in a study of T cells in Graves' hyperthyroidism and ophthalmopathy. RNA transcripts were the template for amplifying TCR beta CDR3 regions. The HTBI primer set drove a first-round RT-PCR of the TCR CDR3. TCRdb itself ran the multiplex PCR reads through MiXCR, one entry per CDR3 protein. Here the sample spans roughly 500,000 distinct CDR3 sequences, 40% to 50% being singletons. The source material was peripheral blood or thyroid tissue (not recorded which). The receptor set was obtained from an adult woman with Graves' disease, either hyperthyroidism or ophthalmopathy (not recorded which).

The chain uses TRBV20-1 and TRBJ2-7; D is perhaps TRBD1 (6 bases). The germline gives CDR1 DFQATT, CDR2 SNEGSKA (reference sequence). V lost 4 bases and J 0 bases, leaving 10 bases between the germline ends. The CDR3 is made up of 13 amino acids. CDR3 loop: CSATRTASYEQYF. In DNA form, the CDR3 reads TGCAGTGCTACCCGGACAGCCTCCTACGAGCAGTACTTC.

This clonotype was counted at least ten times. The chain has TRBV7-6 and TRBJ2-7; D is unclear. V was trimmed by 3 bases and J by 5 bases, leaving 11 bases between them. In germline, CDR1 is SGHVS, CDR2 FNYEAQ. The CDR3 contains 13 residues. The CDR3 region has the DNA TGTGCCAGCAGCTTCGGACGGAGTGACGAGCAGTACTTC. Protein product: CASSFGRSDEQYF.

V and J are TRBV7-2 and TRBJ1-2, with TRBD1 as a possible D gene (6 bases). The CDR3 spans 14 residues. Trimming left V 5 bases short and J 7 bases short, with 17 bases between. Germline V gene data show CDR1 as SGHTA and CDR2 as FQGNSA. The CDR3 region is CASSVTSRGSGYTF. CDR3 coding DNA: TGTGCCAGCAGCGTGACTAGTAGGGGGAGTGGCTACACCTTC. Looking up the rest from reference TRBV7-2 and TRBJ1-2 gives the full variable domain: GAGVSQSPSNKVTEKGKDVELRCDPISGHTALYWYRQSLGQGLEFLIYFQGNSAPDKSGLPSDRFSAERTGGSVSTLTIQRTQQEDSAVYLCASSVTSRGSGYTFGSGTRLTVV.

V and J are TRBV7-2 and TRBJ1-1; D not certain. In germline, CDR1 is SGHTA, CDR2 FQGNSA. V lost 5 bases and J lost 6, with 10 bases in between. The CDR3 is 12 amino acids. The CDR3 coding sequence is TGTGCCAGCAGCCGAAGTAGGTCTGAAGCTTTCTTT. Protein product: CASSRSRSEAFF.

This rearrangement joins TRBV7-2 to TRBJ2-3; D is unresolved. The CDR3 is 14 residues long. Germline V gene lookup returns CDR1 SGHTA and CDR2 FQGNSA. The V gene lost 2 bases and the J gene lost 2 bases, with 8 bases spanning the gap. CDR3 coding DNA: TGTGCCAGCAGCTTATCCACCCACACAGATACGCAGTATTTT. Translating gives CASSLSTHTDTQYF.

This clonotype came up many times. This chain connects TRBV2 to TRBJ2-7; 7 nucleotides line up with TRBD1. This CDR3 comprises 15 residues. Trimming at V came to 6 bases and at J to 0 bases, leaving 8 bases not matched to a gene. Germline V gene lookup returns CDR1 SNHLY and CDR2 FYNNEI. The CDR3 DNA reads TGTGCCAGCAGCTCTGGCCGGGACAGCTCCTACGAGCAGTACTTC. This codes for CASSSGRDSSYEQYF.

This clonotype was recorded a few times. The rearrangement uses TRBV7-8 and TRBJ2-2, with 9 bases that match TRBD2. Trimming removed 3 bases from V and 6 bases from J; junction bases left unmatched: 8. The CDR3 has 16 residues. Germline V gene sequence: CDR1 SGHVS, CDR2 FQNEAQ. This CDR3 is CASSFIGGRAPGELFF. The CDR3, as DNA: TGTGCCAGCAGCTTTATTGGCGGGAGGGCCCCCGGGGAGCTGTTTTTT.

The chain is built from TRBV19 and TRBJ2-6; possible D gene TRBD2, 5 bases. Trimming shortened V by 4 bases and J by 0 bases, and 13 bases separated the two germline ends. Germline V gene data show CDR1 as LNHDA and CDR2 as SQIVND (reference sequence). There are 17 residues in the CDR3. The CDR3 nucleotides read TGTGCCAGTAGTACGGACGGGGATCTCTCTGGGGCCAACGTCCTGACTTTC. Its protein is CASSTDGDLSGANVLTF.

This clonotype was observed a few times. The chain links TRBV7-9 to TRBJ1-1; TRBD1 aligns across 8 bases. The germline gives CDR1 SEHNR, CDR2 FQNEAQ (reference sequence). V shed 7 bases, J shed 10 bases, and the junction held 14 bases outside the gene matches. The CDR3 extends over 14 amino acids. The CDR3 DNA is TGTGCCAGCACCAGGACAGGGACAAACACAATAGCTTTCTTT. It is translated as CASTRTGTNTIAFF.

This clonotype came up a few times. The V and J genes are TRBV29-1 and TRBJ1-1; maybe TRBD1 (5 bases). The V end lost 3 bases, the J end lost 5 bases, and 19 bases lay between the germline ends. CDR3 size: 15 residues. The germline gives CDR1 SQVTM, CDR2 ANQGSEA. CDR3 protein: CSVDVNAARGTEAFF. The CDR3 coding sequence is TGCAGCGTTGATGTGAATGCGGCCCGGGGGACTGAAGCTTTCTTT.

There are a few counts of this clonotype. The chain uses TRBV4-1 and TRBJ1-2; possible D gene TRBD1, 5 bases. V lost 0 bases to trimming and J lost 4 bases, with 12 bases between them. Germline CDR1 MGHRA, CDR2 YSYEKL. The CDR3 consists of 15 residues. CDR3 sequence (DNA): TGCGCCAGCAGCCAAGAGCCGCCGGGACTCTATGGCTACACCTTC. Amino acids: CASSQEPPGLYGYTF.

The chain joins TRBV7-6 to TRBJ2-5; 16 nucleotides align to TRBD2. In germline, CDR1 is SGHVS, CDR2 FNYEAQ. With 6 bases clipped from V and 1 base from J, the junction kept 8 bases outside the gene matches. The CDR3 runs to 18 residues. CDR3 bases: TGTGCCAGCAGTGCTACCGGGACTAGCGGGAGGGCCCAAGAGACCCAGTACTTC. It is translated as CASSATGTSGRAQETQYF.

This clonotype showed up many times. J is TRBJ2-2 and V is TRBV7-3; D call uncertain. Germline CDR1 is SGHTA and CDR2 is FQGTGA. V lost 2 bases to trimming and J lost 1 base, with 8 bases between them. The CDR3 runs to 15 residues. The CDR3 region is CASSLGPRNTGELFF. The CDR3 DNA follows: TGTGCCAGCAGCTTAGGGCCTAGGAACACCGGGGAGCTGTTTTTT.

This clonotype was seen at least ten times. J is TRBJ2-5 and V is TRBV18; tentatively, D is TRBD1 (6 bases). Trimming left V 0 bases short and J 7 bases short, with 9 bases between. CDR3 size: 13 residues. Germline loops: CDR1 KGHSH, CDR2 LQKENI. CDR3 nucleotide sequence: TGTGCCAGCTCACCACCCAGCAGGGGGACCCAGTACTTC. It is translated as CASSPPSRGTQYF.